This T cell receptor beta chain was recovered during a study of CD8 T cells in ankylosing spondylitis. A single record per CDR3 protein comes from TCRdb applying MiXCR to the 5' RACE reads. The data contain 250,000 or so distinct CDR3 sequences, about 24% of them seen just once; the ten biggest clones take up roughly 0.67%. Germline V lookup: CDR1 MDHEN, CDR2 SYDVKM. This CDR3 spans 14 amino acids. About this clonotype itself: This may arise from a read error, as a much more abundant clone is one base away.

This TCR was sampled from a male donor with ankylosing spondylitis or in good health (not recorded which). V and J are TRBV28 and TRBJ2-2; 9 bases fit TRBD2. Material for sequencing was blood, either unsorted or a sorted T cell fraction (not recorded which). CDR3 DNA: TGTGCCAGCAGACGCGGGGGGGCGGCCGGGGAGCTGGTTTTT. Translated, it gives CASRRGGAAGELVF.